This T cell receptor beta chain was sequenced in a study of technical replicates of blood from a handful of donors. Repertoires were generated with immunoSEQ multiplex PCR, while TCRdb's copy carries only in-frame clones and drops some. The sample lists around 85,000 clones; roughly 94% were seen once. The sequencing sample was made of T cells isolated from PBMCs. This TCR derives from a human donor in good health.

CDR3 sequence: CASRPGTGDTDTQYF. In nucleotides, the CDR3 is TGCGCCAGCAGACCCGGGACAGGGGACACAGATACGCAGTATTTT. J is TRBJ2-3 and V is TRBV5-1; TRBD1 agrees at 10 bases. The CDR3 extends over 15 amino acids. The germline V gene has CDR1 SGHRS and CDR2 YFSETQ. The J segment lost 2 bases and the V segment lost 5 bases, leaving 5 bases of the junction unmatched.